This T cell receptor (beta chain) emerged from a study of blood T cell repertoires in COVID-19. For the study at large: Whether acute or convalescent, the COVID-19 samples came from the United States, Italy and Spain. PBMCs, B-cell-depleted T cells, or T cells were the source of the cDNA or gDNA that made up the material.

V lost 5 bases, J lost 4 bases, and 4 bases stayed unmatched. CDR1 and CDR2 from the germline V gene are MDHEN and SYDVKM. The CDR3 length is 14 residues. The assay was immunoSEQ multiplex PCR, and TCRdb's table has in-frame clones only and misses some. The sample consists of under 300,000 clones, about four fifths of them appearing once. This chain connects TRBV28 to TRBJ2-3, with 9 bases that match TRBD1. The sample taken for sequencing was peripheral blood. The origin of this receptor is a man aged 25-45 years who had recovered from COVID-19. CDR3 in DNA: TGTGCCAGCAGTCCCCGGACAGGGGCAGATACGCAGTATTTT. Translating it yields CASSPRTGADTQYF.